Sequencing of this T cell receptor beta chain was carried out in a study of T cell responses to AZD1222 COVID-19 vaccine. Study as a whole: Some second doses came at about 4 weeks and others at about 12 weeks; these were pooled. Points from the study as a whole: Repertoires were collected only later (after the peak T cell response had occurred). Vaccine-related CD4 TCRs covered spike, predominating at 160-218 and 743-854. Among spike-specific TCRs, nearly half reportedly target unmutated variant regions.

Germline V CDR1 and CDR2: LNHDA, SQIVND (reference sequence). The CDR3 covers 15 residues. V lost 4 bases and J 2 bases, leaving 12 bases between the germline ends. This clone was recorded a few times. Its antigen is still unknown. Only in-frame clones appear in the TCRdb table, and some are missing; sequencing was by immunoSEQ multiplex PCR. This table has 150,000 to 200,000 clones, just under 95% appearing once. Sequenced material: peripheral blood, taken on day 0 of AZD1222 vaccination. This chain uses TRBV19 with TRBJ1-5; a possible D gene is TRBD1 (5 bases). The receptor was derived from an adult in good health. CDR3 in amino acids: CASSTGGGGNQPQHF. The DNA of the CDR3 is TGTGCCAGTAGTACGGGGGGAGGGGGCAATCAGCCCCAGCATTTT.